Presented here are 25 T cell receptor beta chains from one specimen sequenced in a study of early T cells in non-severe SARS-CoV-2 infection. Each CDR3 protein gets one entry after TCRdb re-called the 5' RACE reads with MiXCR. Found here are roughly 40,000 distinct CDR3 sequences, under 7.5% of them singletons; the top ten hold 8.3%. Sequenced: whole blood. These receptors were collected from an adult who was a healthcare worker with PCR-confirmed SARS-CoV-2 infection or an uninfected control (not recorded which).

This clonotype was counted ten times or more. The V call is TRBV28, the J call TRBJ2-7; 7 bases match TRBD2. CDR1 is MDHEN and CDR2 is SYDVKM in the germline V gene. The CDR3 spans 17 residues. The V and J ends lost 3 bases and 2 bases, in that order; junction bases with no gene match: 13. DNA for the CDR3: TGTGCCAGCAGTTTTACGGGGGGTTGGCGACGGGCCTACGAGCAGTACTTC. It encodes CASSFTGGWRRAYEQYF. The full variable domain, rest sourced from reference TRBV28 and TRBJ2-7, is DVKVTQSSRYLVKRTGEKVFLECVQDMDHENMFWYRQDPGLGLRLIYFSYDVKMKEKGDIPEGYSVSREKKERFSLILESASTNQTSMYLCASSFTGGWRRAYEQYFGPGTRLTVT.

This clonotype appeared a few times. The genes are TRBV29-1 and TRBJ1-5; D may be TRBD1 (6 bases). CDR1 is SQVTM and CDR2 is ANQGSEA in the germline V gene. V lost 7 bases and J 5 bases, leaving 21 bases between the germline ends. The CDR3 consists of 15 residues. CDR3 sequence (DNA): TGCAGCGCTCATCGGGGTACAGGGACGTATCAGCCCCAGCATTTT. Protein: CSAHRGTGTYQPQHF.

This clonotype has just a few counts. J is TRBJ2-3 and V is TRBV7-9; the D is unclear. V shed 5 bases and J shed 3 bases, with 12 bases lying between them. From germline, CDR1 is SEHNR and CDR2 FQNEAQ (reference sequence). The CDR3 is 14 amino acids. CDR3 sequence (DNA): TGTGCCAGCAGCCCCGGAGCCATTACAGATACGCAGTATTTT. Translated, it gives CASSPGAITDTQYF. The variable domain in full, completed from reference TRBV7-9 and TRBJ2-3, reads DTGVSQNPRHKITKRGQNVTFRCDPISEHNRLYWYRQTLGQGPEFLTYFQNEAQLEKSRLLSDRFSAERPKGSFSTLEIQRTEQGDSAMYLCASSPGAITDTQYFGPGTRLTVL.

This clonotype showed up many times. The J gene is TRBJ2-1, the V gene TRBV4-3; 8 bases are shared with TRBD2. With V trimmed by 4 bases and J by 15 bases, 11 bases remained unmatched. CDR3 length: 13 residues. CDR1 is LGHNA, CDR2 YSLEER, per germline. The DNA for the CDR3 is TGCGCCAGCAGCCCTGGGGGACTAGTCTCGCCGTTCTTC. Amino acids: CASSPGGLVSPFF.

Many counts were recorded for this clonotype. The chain has TRBV4-2 and TRBJ2-1; 10 nucleotides align to TRBD2. Germline V gene sequence: CDR1 LGHNA, CDR2 YNFKEQ. CDR3 length: 17 residues. The V segment lost 0 bases and the J segment 5 bases; nucleotides outside the gene matches: 7. The CDR3 nucleotides read TGTGCCAGCAGCCAAGATTACAGCGGGGGGGCCCACAATGAGCAGTTCTTC. Its translation: CASSQDYSGGAHNEQFF.

This clonotype was counted a few times. The CDR3 is CASTGSYEQYF. The DNA for the CDR3 is TGTGCCAGCACCGGCTCCTACGAGCAGTACTTC. The genes are TRBV6-2 or TRBV6-3 and TRBJ2-7; D not resolved. Trimming took 7 bases from V and 0 from J, leaving 4 bases between them. From germline, CDR1 is MNHEY and CDR2 SVGEGT. The CDR3 spans 11 residues.

J is TRBJ1-5 and V is TRBV19; D possibly corresponds to TRBD1 (6 bases). This CDR3 is 14 amino acids long. CDR1 and CDR2 (germline): LNHDA, SQIVND (reference sequence). V was clipped by 4 bases and J by 4 bases, with 11 bases between them. CDR3 DNA sequence: TGTGCCAGTAGTACCGGGACACAAAATCAGCCCCAGCATTTT. Translation: CASSTGTQNQPQHF.

This clonotype was seen a few times. The chain employs TRBV5-1 and TRBJ2-7; D might be TRBD2 (5 bases). The CDR3 runs to 13 residues. V was shortened by 2 bases and J by 6 bases, with 12 bases between the two germline ends. Germline V CDR1 and CDR2: SGHRS, YFSETQ. CDR3 sequence reads: CASSFTDSLEQYF. CDR3 nucleotide sequence: TGCGCCAGCAGCTTCACGGACTCACTCGAGCAGTACTTC.

This clonotype was counted a few times. This rearrangement joins TRBV18 to TRBJ1-1, with a tentative D call TRBD1 (5 bases). Trimming removed 0 bases from V and 4 bases from J, with 9 bases in between. This CDR3 spans 14 amino acids. The germline V gene encodes CDR1 KGHSH and CDR2 LQKENI. The CDR3 sequence: CASSPPGVGTEAFF. DNA for the CDR3: TGTGCCAGCTCACCACCGGGGGTCGGCACTGAAGCTTTCTTT. The full variable domain, rest sourced from reference TRBV18 and TRBJ1-1, is NAGVMQNPRHLVRRRGQEARLRCSPMKGHSHVYWYRQLPEEGLKFMVYLQKENIIDESGMPKERFSAEFPKEGPSILRIQQVVRGDSAAYFCASSPPGVGTEAFFGQGTRLTVV.

This clonotype was seen a handful of times. The chain carries TRBV6-6 and TRBJ2-7; D gene uncertain. This CDR3 has 17 residues. The V end was cut by 6 bases, the J end by 4 bases, with 25 bases between. Germline CDR1 is MNHNY and CDR2 is SVGAGI (reference sequence). The CDR3 sequence is CASRPSPFKGEGYEQYF. The CDR3, as DNA: TGTGCCAGCAGGCCATCCCCTTTTAAGGGTGAAGGGTACGAGCAGTACTTC.

The chain carries TRBV7-9 and TRBJ2-5, with 7 bases fitting TRBD2. The germline gives CDR1 SEHNR, CDR2 FQNEAQ (reference sequence). Trimming took 4 bases from V and 2 from J; bases not matched to a gene: 4. This CDR3 region has 14 residues. CDR3 nucleotides: TGTGCCAGCAGCTACGGGGGAGGGCAAGAGACCCAGTACTTC. Its protein product is CASSYGGGQETQYF.

The chain is built from TRBV12-3 or TRBV12-4 and TRBJ2-5; no firm D call. Trimming shortened V by 5 bases and J by 1 base, and 2 bases separated the two germline ends. The CDR3 sequence is 11 residues long. CDR3 loop: CASSIQETQYF. Written as DNA, the CDR3 is TGTGCCAGCAGTATCCAAGAGACCCAGTACTTC.

CDR3 sequence reads: CASSLRPTGNSPLHF. CDR3 bases: TGTGCCAGCAGTTTAAGACCGACAGGGAATTCACCCCTCCACTTT. The genes are TRBV6-2 or TRBV6-3 and TRBJ1-6; 7 bases are shared with TRBD1. The germline CDR1 and CDR2 sequences are MNHEY and SVGEGT. V dropped 4 bases and J dropped 7; count of bases not matched to a gene: 7. The CDR3 extends over 15 amino acids.

In its sample, this clonotype was seen many times. The V call is TRBV7-9, the J call TRBJ1-1; D call uncertain. V lost 0 bases and J 3 bases, leaving 5 bases between the germline ends. Germline V gene lookup returns CDR1 SEHNR and CDR2 FQNEAQ (reference sequence). The CDR3 runs to 13 residues. CDR3 in DNA: TGTGCCAGCAGCTTAGCTTCGGACACTGAAGCTTTCTTT. This sequence encodes CASSLASDTEAFF.

V usage is TRBV7-3 and J usage is TRBJ1-1; D is possibly TRBD1 (6 bases). Germline-derived CDR1 and CDR2 are SGHTA and FQGTGA. V lost 5 bases and J 4 bases, leaving 11 bases between the germline ends. This CDR3 is 13 amino acids long. The CDR3 DNA follows: TGTGCCAGCAGCACAAACAGGGCCACTGAAGCTTTCTTT. Translated: CASSTNRATEAFF.

This clonotype was seen at least ten times. The J gene is TRBJ2-6, the V gene TRBV6-2 or TRBV6-3; D is tentatively TRBD1 or TRBD2 (5 bases each). Trimming stripped 2 bases from V and 2 bases from J, with 19 bases between. CDR1 is MNHEY and CDR2 is SVGEGT in the germline V gene. The CDR3 sequence is 19 residues long. In DNA form, the CDR3 reads TGTGCCAGCAGTTACAAAGGTTGGGACGAGGGAACTGGGGCCAACGTCCTGACTTTC. This sequence encodes CASSYKGWDEGTGANVLTF.

This clonotype showed up many times. The chain joins TRBV5-1 to TRBJ1-5; D might be TRBD1 (6 bases). CDR3 size: 14 residues. Germline assignment: CDR1 SGHRS and CDR2 YFSETQ. With 4 bases removed from V and 3 bases from J, the gap between germline ends came to 11 bases. The CDR3 DNA reads as TGCGCCAGCAGCCTAGGACAGTTCAATCAGCCCCAGCATTTT. Protein: CASSLGQFNQPQHF. The whole variable domain, remainder taken from reference TRBV5-1 and TRBJ1-5, is KAGVTQTPRYLIKTRGQQVTLSCSPISGHRSVSWYQQTPGQGLQFLFEYFSETQRNKGNFPGRFSGRQFSNSRSEMNVSTLELGDSALYLCASSLGQFNQPQHFGDGTRLSIL.

This clonotype was seen many times. V and J are TRBV28 and TRBJ2-1; the D gene is possibly TRBD1 (6 bases). Germline CDR1 is MDHEN and CDR2 is SYDVKM. The CDR3 extends over 14 amino acids. Trimming removed 9 bases at V and 0 bases at J, with 12 bases between. The CDR3 region has the DNA TGTGCCAGTATGGACAGCTACTCCTACAATGAGCAGTTCTTC. This gives the protein CASMDSYSYNEQFF. Complete variable domain (other parts from reference TRBV28 and TRBJ2-1): DVKVTQSSRYLVKRTGEKVFLECVQDMDHENMFWYRQDPGLGLRLIYFSYDVKMKEKGDIPEGYSVSREKKERFSLILESASTNQTSMYLCASMDSYSYNEQFFGPGTRLTVL.

J is TRBJ2-7 and V is TRBV27; 10 bases match TRBD1. Looked up from germline, CDR1 is MNHEY and CDR2 is SMNVEV (reference sequence). The CDR3 is made up of 15 amino acids. Trimming removed 2 bases from V and 5 bases from J; junction bases left unmatched: 6. The CDR3 region is CASSLGTGDSHEQYF. The CDR3 DNA sequence: TGTGCCAGCAGTTTAGGGACAGGGGACAGTCACGAGCAGTACTTC.

This clonotype was counted between two and nine times. The J gene is TRBJ1-1, the V gene TRBV24-1; D remains ambiguous. V was shortened by 3 bases and J by 7 bases, with 8 bases between the two germline ends. This CDR3 is 12 amino acids long. Looked up from germline, CDR1 is KGHDR and CDR2 is SFDVKD. The CDR3 reads CATSDGRYEAFF. The CDR3 coding sequence is TGTGCCACCAGTGATGGGAGATATGAAGCTTTCTTT.

This clonotype has ten or more counts. The CDR3: CASNVSPYGEAFF. The CDR3 DNA sequence: TGTGCCAGCAATGTTTCCCCCTATGGTGAAGCTTTCTTT. V usage is TRBV2 and J usage is TRBJ1-1; D gene unclear. The CDR3 totals 13 residues. The germline V gene has CDR1 SNHLY and CDR2 FYNNEI. V was shortened by 7 bases and J by 7 bases, with 16 bases between the two germline ends.

This rearrangement joins TRBV20-1 to TRBJ1-1, with 11 bases fitting TRBD1. The V gene end was trimmed by 2 bases and the J gene end by 3 bases; junction bases not matched to a gene: 2. This CDR3 spans 14 amino acids. CDR1 DFQATT and CDR2 SNEGSKA come from the germline V gene (reference sequence). CDR3 protein: CSARLGQGDTEAFF. The CDR3 DNA is TGCAGTGCTAGATTGGGACAGGGGGACACTGAAGCTTTCTTT.

In its sample, this clonotype was seen many times. The chain carries TRBV28 and TRBJ1-2; D not certain. Germline V gene lookup returns CDR1 MDHEN and CDR2 SYDVKM. V was shortened by 2 bases and J by 8 bases, with 15 bases between the two germline ends. The CDR3 consists of 14 residues. As DNA, the CDR3 is TGTGCCAGCAGTTTACCCCAAGTTTCCATAGGCTACACCTTC. Protein product: CASSLPQVSIGYTF.

The rearrangement uses TRBV30 and TRBJ1-5; TRBD1 might be the D (6 bases). The CDR3 sequence is 13 residues long. Germline V gene lookup returns CDR1 GTSNPN and CDR2 SVGIG (reference sequence). V was clipped by 3 bases and J by 6 bases, with 12 bases between them. CDR3 protein: CAWSWEGGQPQHF. The DNA for the CDR3 is TGTGCCTGGAGCTGGGAGGGGGGTCAGCCCCAGCATTTT.

The V and J genes are TRBV6-5 and TRBJ1-2; 10 bases fit TRBD1. The CDR3 has 15 amino acids. The ends lost 2 bases at V and 4 bases at J; junction bases unmatched: 4. Germline V gene lookup returns CDR1 MNHEY and CDR2 SVGAGI. The CDR3 protein is CASSYGQGVIYGYTF. Here the CDR3 DNA reads TGTGCCAGCAGTTACGGACAGGGGGTGATCTATGGCTACACCTTC.